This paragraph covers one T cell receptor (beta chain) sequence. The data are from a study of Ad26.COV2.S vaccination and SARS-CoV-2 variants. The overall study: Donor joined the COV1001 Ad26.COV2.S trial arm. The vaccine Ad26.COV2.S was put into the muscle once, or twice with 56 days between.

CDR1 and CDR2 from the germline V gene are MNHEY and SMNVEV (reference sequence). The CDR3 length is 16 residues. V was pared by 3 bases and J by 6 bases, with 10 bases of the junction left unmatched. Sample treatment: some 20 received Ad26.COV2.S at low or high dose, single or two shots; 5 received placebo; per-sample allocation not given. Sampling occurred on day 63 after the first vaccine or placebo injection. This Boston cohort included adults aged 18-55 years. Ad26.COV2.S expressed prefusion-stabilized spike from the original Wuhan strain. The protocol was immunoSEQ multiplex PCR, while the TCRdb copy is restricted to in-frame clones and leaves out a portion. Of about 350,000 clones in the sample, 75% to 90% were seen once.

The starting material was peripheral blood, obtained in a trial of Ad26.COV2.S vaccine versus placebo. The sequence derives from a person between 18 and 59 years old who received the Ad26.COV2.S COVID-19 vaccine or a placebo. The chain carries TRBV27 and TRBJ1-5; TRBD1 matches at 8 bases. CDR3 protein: CASSFLGAGGLQPQHF. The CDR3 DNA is TGTGCCAGCAGTTTCCTTGGGGCAGGGGGCCTTCAGCCCCAGCATTTT.